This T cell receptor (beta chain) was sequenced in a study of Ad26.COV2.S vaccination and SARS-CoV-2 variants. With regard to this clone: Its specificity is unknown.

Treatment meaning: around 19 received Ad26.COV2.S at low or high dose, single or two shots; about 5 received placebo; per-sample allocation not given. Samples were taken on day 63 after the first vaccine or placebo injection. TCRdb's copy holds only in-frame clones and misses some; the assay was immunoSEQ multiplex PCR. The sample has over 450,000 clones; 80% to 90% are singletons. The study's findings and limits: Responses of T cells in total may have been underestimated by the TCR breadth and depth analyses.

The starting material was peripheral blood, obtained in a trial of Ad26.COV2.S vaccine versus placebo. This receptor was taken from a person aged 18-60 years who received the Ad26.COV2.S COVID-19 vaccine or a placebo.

As DNA, the CDR3 is TGTGCCAGCAGCTTAGGCCCAGGGGGCGCGGAATACACCTTC. Its translation: CASSLGPGGAEYTF. This chain connects TRBV7-9 to TRBJ1-2; 8 bases align to TRBD1. This CDR3 is 14 amino acids long. Losses at the gene ends were 1 base for V and 11 bases for J; bases not matched to a gene: 9. The germline V gene has CDR1 SEHNR and CDR2 FQNEAQ (reference sequence). Supplemented by reference TRBV7-9 and TRBJ1-2, the full variable domain reads DTGVSQNPRHKITKRGQNVTFRCDPISEHNRLYWYRQTLGQGPEFLTYFQNEAQLEKSRLLSDRFSAERPKGSFSTLEIQRTEQGDSAMYLCASSLGPGGAEYTFGSGTRLTVV.